This TCR beta chain was sequenced in a study of T cells after yellow fever vaccination. Looking at the study overall: Some fractions had low cell numbers, and these were prepared with SMART-Seq v4 Ultra Low Input.

This clonotype was counted between two and nine times. From germline, CDR1 is SGHAT and CDR2 FQNNGV. V dropped 1 base and J dropped 2; count of bases not matched to a gene: 8. This CDR3 has 17 residues. TCRdb ran MiXCR on the 5' RACE reads and lists one entry per CDR3 protein. The data hold hundreds of thousands of distinct CDR3 sequences, with 11% observed a single time. This clonotype originated in a man between 18 and 29 years old who received the YFV17D yellow fever vaccine. The gene calls are TRBV11-2 and TRBJ2-3; 8 bases fit TRBD2. This material consisted of PBMCs, taken on the day of the first yellow fever vaccination. CDR3 DNA: TGTGCCAGCAGCTTAGGCCTCGGGCGGGGGGTCACAGATACGCAGTATTTT. Its protein product is CASSLGLGRGVTDTQYF.